The 29 T cell receptor beta chains below all came from one sample that was sequenced in a study of CD8 T cells in ankylosing spondylitis. TCRdb re-called the 5' RACE reads through MiXCR, storing one row per CDR3 protein. The sample contains approximately 260,000 distinct CDR3 sequences, roughly 8.6% of which appear only once. The sample consisted of blood, either unsorted or a sorted T cell fraction (not recorded which). The receptors here all came from a male donor with ankylosing spondylitis or in good health (not recorded which).

This clonotype was observed at least ten times. V usage is TRBV12-3 or TRBV12-4 and J usage is TRBJ2-5, with a possible D match to TRBD1 (6 bases). CDR3 size: 13 residues. Trimming removed 6 bases from V and 5 bases from J, with 13 bases in between. In DNA, the CDR3 is TGTGCCAGCAGGATGACAGGATTGGAGACCCAGTACTTC. This translates into CASRMTGLETQYF.

The chain joins TRBV7-2 to TRBJ2-7; D unclear. CDR1 and CDR2 from the germline V gene are SGHTA and FQGNSA. The length of the CDR3 is 15 residues. Trimming cost V 1 base and J 7 bases, with 17 bases left between them. CDR3 bases: TGTGCCAGCAGCTTAGTGCTACTACAAGGGCGGGAGCAGTACTTC. Protein: CASSLVLLQGREQYF.

This clonotype was recorded at least ten times. The chain employs TRBV20-1 and TRBJ1-2; D may be TRBD1 (5 bases). The CDR3 consists of 12 residues. V was shortened by 0 bases and J by 12 bases, with 14 bases between the two germline ends. CDR1 and CDR2 (germline): DFQATT, SNEGSKA (reference sequence). The CDR3 reads CSAREGAGSDTF. The CDR3 region has the DNA TGCAGTGCTAGAGAGGGAGCAGGGTCCGACACCTTC.

This clonotype was recorded at least ten times. The chain combines TRBV20-1 with TRBJ1-5; maybe TRBD1 (5 bases). The V gene lost 3 bases and the J gene lost 6 bases, with 15 bases spanning the gap. Germline-derived CDR1 and CDR2 are DFQATT and SNEGSKA (reference sequence). This CDR3 comprises 14 residues. DNA for the CDR3: TGCAGTGCTAGTCTCAGGGAGGGTGGTCAGCCCCAGCATTTT. Translated, it gives CSASLREGGQPQHF.

This clonotype came up a few times. This sequence joins TRBV10-3 and TRBJ2-1; 7 bases are shared with TRBD1. The CDR3 has 15 residues. Per the germline V gene, CDR1 is ENHRY and CDR2 is SYGVKD. The V gene end was trimmed by 6 bases and the J gene end by 8 bases; junction bases not matched to a gene: 13. CDR3 bases: TGTGCCATCAGCCCTACCACACAGGGGACCGATGAGCAGTTCTTC. Translated, it gives CAISPTTQGTDEQFF.

This clonotype was picked up many times. The rearrangement uses TRBV5-6 and TRBJ2-3, with D tentatively TRBD2 (6 bases). V lost 0 bases and J 4 bases, leaving 12 bases between the germline ends. This CDR3 comprises 15 residues. The germline CDR1 and CDR2 sequences are SGHDT and YYEEEE. CDR3 in amino acids: CASSLDYGGADTQYF. The DNA of the CDR3 is TGTGCCAGCAGCTTGGATTACGGCGGGGCAGATACGCAGTATTTT.

This clonotype was observed at least ten times. A much bigger clone sits one base away, suggesting this may be a read error. The genes are TRBV25-1 and TRBJ1-1; TRBD1 might be the D (6 bases). This CDR3 region has 13 residues. Trimming stripped 6 bases from V and 1 base from J, with 9 bases between. The germline CDR1 and CDR2 sequences are MGHDK and SYGVNS. The CDR3 DNA sequence: TGTGCCAGCAGGTTAGGGGGGAACACTGAAGCTTTCTTT. It translates to CASRLGGNTEAFF.

This clonotype was recorded at least ten times. The J gene is TRBJ1-1, the V gene TRBV4-2; D is ambiguous. The CDR3 is 18 amino acids. In germline, CDR1 is LGHNA, CDR2 YNFKEQ. The germline V and J ends were trimmed by 0 bases and 2 bases, with 19 bases remaining between them. The CDR3 coding sequence is TGTGCCAGCAGCCAAGAGATCCTTGTTAGCGGGCAAAACACTGAAGCTTTCTTT. Encoded protein: CASSQEILVSGQNTEAFF.

At least ten counts were recorded for this clonotype. The gene calls are TRBV7-2 and TRBJ2-5; no firm D call. Trimming removed 3 bases at V and 4 bases at J, with 9 bases between. The CDR3 totals 13 residues. Germline V lookup: CDR1 SGHTA, CDR2 FQGNSA. CDR3 residues: CASSFVLRETQYF. As DNA, the CDR3 is TGTGCCAGCAGCTTCGTACTACGAGAGACCCAGTACTTC.

This clonotype was counted at least ten times. This chain joins TRBV5-6 and TRBJ2-7; a possible D gene is TRBD2 (5 bases). There are 13 residues in the CDR3. V was cut by 0 bases and J by 7 bases, with 11 bases left in between. Per germline, CDR1 SGHDT and CDR2 YYEEEE. The CDR3 DNA reads TGTGCCAGCAGCTTGGAGCGAGGGTTGGAGCAGTACTTC. It encodes CASSLERGLEQYF. Using reference TRBV5-6 and TRBJ2-7 for the parts outside the CDR3, the full variable domain is DAGVTQSPTHLIKTRGQQVTLRCSPKSGHDTVSWYQQALGQGPQFIFQYYEEEERQRGNFPDRFSGHQFPNYSSELNVNALLLGDSALYLCASSLERGLEQYFGPGTRLTVT.

This chain uses TRBV7-2 with TRBJ2-7, with D hard to call. V gave up 7 bases and J gave up 6 bases, with 16 bases separating them. In germline, CDR1 is SGHTA, CDR2 FQGNSA. The CDR3 length is 13 residues. The CDR3 region has the DNA TGTGCCAGCATCCTAGTCCCCCCGGGCGAGCAGTACTTC. Its translation: CASILVPPGEQYF.

At least ten counts were recorded for this clonotype. The J gene is TRBJ1-2, the V gene TRBV5-1; 7 nucleotides agree with TRBD1. Trimming at V came to 0 bases and at J to 7 bases, leaving 6 bases not matched to a gene. The CDR3 extends over 14 amino acids. CDR1 SGHRS and CDR2 YFSETQ come from the germline V gene. The CDR3, as DNA: TGCGCCAGCAGCTTGGATGTGACAGGGAGTGGCTACACCTTC. Residues: CASSLDVTGSGYTF.

This clonotype occurred many times. The chain couples TRBV12-3 or TRBV12-4 to TRBJ1-5; TRBD1 is a possible D gene (6 bases). The CDR3 runs 13 residues. Between the trimmed V and J ends, which lost 5 bases and 10 bases, there was a span of 15 bases. CDR3 region: CASSETYRDPQHF. For the CDR3, the DNA is TGTGCCAGCAGTGAAACTTACAGGGATCCCCAGCATTTT.

V usage is TRBV5-1 and J usage is TRBJ2-7, with 7 bases that match TRBD2. V was clipped by 0 bases and J by 7 bases; unmatched bases: 4. This CDR3 region has 13 residues. The germline V gene has CDR1 SGHRS and CDR2 YFSETQ. CDR3 DNA sequence: TGCGCCAGCAGCTTGGAAGGGAGGGAGGAGCAGTACTTC. This gives the protein CASSLEGREEQYF. The variable domain in full, completed from reference TRBV5-1 and TRBJ2-7, reads KAGVTQTPRYLIKTRGQQVTLSCSPISGHRSVSWYQQTPGQGLQFLFEYFSETQRNKGNFPGRFSGRQFSNSRSEMNVSTLELGDSALYLCASSLEGREEQYFGPGTRLTVT.

This clonotype has ten or more counts. The chain carries TRBV7-2 and TRBJ2-5, with D perhaps TRBD1 (5 bases). V dropped 3 bases and J dropped 3 bases, with 17 bases sitting between them. Looked up from germline, CDR1 is SGHTA and CDR2 is FQGNSA. The length of the CDR3 is 16 residues. This CDR3 reads CASSFKGWGEKETQYF. CDR3 coding DNA: TGTGCCAGCAGCTTCAAAGGGTGGGGCGAAAAAGAGACCCAGTACTTC.

This clonotype was recorded at least ten times. The J gene is TRBJ1-1, the V gene TRBV20-1, with TRBD1 as a possible D gene (5 bases). Trimming shortened V by 5 bases and J by 10 bases, and 17 bases separated the two germline ends. CDR1 is DFQATT, CDR2 SNEGSKA, per germline (reference sequence). There are 12 residues in the CDR3. The CDR3 loop is CSAPIPQRGAFF. CDR3 bases: TGCAGTGCTCCTATACCTCAGAGGGGAGCTTTCTTT.

This clonotype was found many times. In nucleotides, the CDR3 is TGTGCCAGCAGTTACCGGGTTAGCGGGAGAGAGGAAAACATTCAGTACTTC. Its protein is CASSYRVSGREENIQYF. V is TRBV6-5 and J is TRBJ2-4; the match to TRBD2 covers 9 bases. The CDR3 has 17 residues. Germline loops: CDR1 MNHEY, CDR2 SVGAGI. Trimming at V came to 2 bases and at J to 5 bases, leaving 10 bases not matched to a gene.

This clonotype has at least ten counts. The chain combines TRBV10-1 with TRBJ2-2; a possible D gene is TRBD1 (5 bases). Trimming cost V 2 bases and J 4 bases, with 11 bases left between them. CDR1 and CDR2 (germline): WNHNN, SYGVQD (reference sequence). CDR3 length equals 15 residues. The CDR3 region is CASSERTPPTGELFF. DNA of the CDR3: TGCGCCAGCAGTGAGAGGACACCCCCCACCGGGGAGCTGTTTTTT.

This chain connects TRBV6-2 or TRBV6-3 to TRBJ2-3, with D perhaps TRBD1 (8 bases). Trimming took 3 bases from V and 2 from J, leaving 18 bases between them. The V gene's germline CDR1 is MNHEY and CDR2 SVGEGT. The CDR3 extends over 17 amino acids. The CDR3 sequence is CASSYGGDRTPTDTQYF. For the CDR3, the DNA is TGTGCCAGCAGTTATGGGGGGGACAGGACCCCCACAGATACGCAGTATTTT.

Many counts were recorded for this clonotype. The rearrangement uses TRBV18 and TRBJ2-7; unclear D gene. The CDR3 has 15 residues. V was shortened by 2 bases and J by 0 bases, with 11 bases between the two germline ends. The germline V gene encodes CDR1 KGHSH and CDR2 LQKENI. Written as DNA, the CDR3 is TGTGCCAGCTCACCATCTCTGCGGCCCTCCTACGAGCAGTACTTC. Protein product: CASSPSLRPSYEQYF.

This clonotype has ten or more counts. This chain connects TRBV29-1 to TRBJ2-3, with D unclear. Germline V gene data show CDR1 as SQVTM and CDR2 as ANQGSEA. The length of the CDR3 is 13 residues. V was trimmed by 7 bases and J by 2 bases, leaving 13 bases between them. In DNA form, the CDR3 reads TGCAGCGCCGGAGACACGTTCACAGATACGCAGTATTTT. It is translated as CSAGDTFTDTQYF.

This clonotype was seen many times. This chain connects TRBV7-3 to TRBJ1-1; D not resolved. CDR3 length: 13 amino acids. V lost 5 bases and J lost 1, with 8 bases in between. Germline CDR1 is SGHTA and CDR2 is FQGTGA. CDR3 sequence (DNA): TGTGCCAGCAGCCGGATCCCGAACACTGAAGCTTTCTTT. This encodes CASSRIPNTEAFF. The complete variable domain, with remaining parts taken from reference TRBV7-3 and TRBJ1-1, reads GAGVSQTPSNKVTEKGKYVELRCDPISGHTALYWYRQSLGQGPEFLIYFQGTGAADDSGLPNDRFFAVRPEGSVSTLKIQRTERGDSAVYLCASSRIPNTEAFFGQGTRLTVV.

This clonotype has a count of ten or more. The CDR3 nucleotides are TGTGCCAGCACCGGACAGGGCAGGCCAGATACGCAGTATTTT. Translation: CASTGQGRPDTQYF. The rearrangement uses TRBV28 and TRBJ2-3; 8 bases are a match to TRBD1. The CDR3 has 14 amino acids. Unmatched junction bases numbered 7, after V lost 7 bases and J lost 4 bases. The V gene's germline CDR1 is MDHEN and CDR2 SYDVKM.

This clonotype was observed many times. The chain carries TRBV6-1 and TRBJ1-5; no firm D call. CDR1 and CDR2 from the germline V gene are MNHNS and SASEGT. The CDR3 runs to 14 residues. The V end was cut by 4 bases, the J end by 5 bases, with 12 bases between. The CDR3: CASSGPTGYQPQHF. The CDR3 nucleotides are TGTGCCAGCAGTGGCCCGACGGGGTATCAGCCCCAGCATTTT.

This chain's CDR3 is CASSYLGSQETQYF. The CDR3, as DNA: TGTGCCAGCAGTTACTTAGGTTCCCAAGAGACCCAGTACTTC. The V and J genes are TRBV6-5 and TRBJ2-5; no reliable D call. The CDR3 runs to 14 residues. The germline V and J ends were trimmed by 1 base and 1 base, with 7 bases remaining between them. Per the germline V gene, CDR1 is MNHEY and CDR2 is SVGAGI.

In this sample, this clonotype turned up many times. The chain joins TRBV10-3 to TRBJ1-1, with a weak D call TRBD1 (5 bases). Germline loops: CDR1 ENHRY, CDR2 SYGVKD. The CDR3 is 11 residues long. The V gene lost 7 bases and the J gene lost 5 bases, with 8 bases spanning the gap. CDR3 nucleotides: TGTGCCATCAAGGGGCGAACTGAAGCTTTCTTT. Translating it yields CAIKGRTEAFF.

This clonotype was observed at least ten times. The chain employs TRBV6-2 or TRBV6-3 and TRBJ1-2, with D possibly TRBD1 on 6 matching bases. The V end was cut by 6 bases, the J end by 2 bases, with 10 bases between. CDR1 MNHEY and CDR2 SVGEGT come from the germline V gene. The CDR3 is 13 residues long. CDR3 region: CASRDSLNYGYTF. The CDR3 DNA reads as TGTGCCAGCAGGGACAGCTTAAACTATGGCTACACCTTC.

The rearrangement links TRBV20-1 to TRBJ1-1; tentative D call: TRBD1 (5 bases). The length of the CDR3 is 14 residues. With 6 bases removed from V and 1 base from J, the gap between germline ends came to 15 bases. The germline V gene encodes CDR1 DFQATT and CDR2 SNEGSKA (reference sequence). CDR3 protein: CSATRSGGNTEAFF. In DNA form, the CDR3 reads TGCAGTGCAACGAGGTCCGGGGGGAACACTGAAGCTTTCTTT.

This clonotype occurred many times. The chain employs TRBV2 and TRBJ2-1; 9 bases agree with TRBD2. The CDR3 runs to 15 residues. The germline CDR1 and CDR2 sequences are SNHLY and FYNNEI. The junction had 4 bases not matched to a gene; V was cut back by 2 bases and J by 5 bases. CDR3 nucleotide sequence: TGTGCCAGCAGTGAAACGAGACTAGCGGACAATGAGCAGTTCTTC. It specifies CASSETRLADNEQFF.